These T cell receptor beta chains were read from a single sample in a study of cytomegalovirus exposure and HLA in healthy donors. Only in-frame clones appear in the TCRdb table, and some are missing; sequencing was by immunoSEQ multiplex PCR. The sample includes approximately 110,000 clones, around 78% of them seen just once. The sample comprised PBMCs. Receptors were obtained from a man aged 35-49 years in good health and CMV-seronegative. Each CDR3 is given with its conserved first and last residue. A D gene is named only where the DNA matches it firmly. Part of the rows lack a size; the others show once, few, many or a class for expanded clones.

clone_size d_call j_call v_call cdr3_aa cdr3_nt
. . TRBJ1-6 TRBV7-9 CASSQVQANSPLHF TGTGCCAGCAGCCAGGTGCAGGCCAATTCACCCCTCCACTTT
. TRBD1 TRBJ2-2 TRBV19 CASSMTGWNTGELFF TGTGCCAGTAGTATGACAGGGTGGAACACCGGGGAGCTGTTTTTT
. . TRBJ1-1 TRBV7-9 CASSLVSGATEAFF TGTGCCAGCAGCTTAGTGTCTGGAGCTACTGAAGCTTTCTTT
. TRBD1 TRBJ2-2 TRBV15 CATSGRQGRELFF TGTGCCACCAGCGGCCGACAGGGCAGGGAGCTGTTTTTT
. TRBD1 TRBJ1-2 TRBV7-2 CASSKGAEYGYTF TGTGCCAGCAGTAAGGGGGCCGAATATGGCTACACCTTC
once . TRBJ1-2 TRBV9 CASSVLGGYGYTF TGTGCCAGCAGCGTCCTGGGGGGCTATGGCTACACCTTC
few . TRBJ1-2 TRBV7-9 CASSGKTGTGYTF TGTGCCAGCAGCGGAAAAACAGGGACTGGCTACACCTTC
. . TRBJ1-1 TRBV5-4 CASSLAGYTEAFF TGTGCCAGCAGCTTGGCGGGGTACACTGAAGCTTTCTTT
. TRBD1 TRBJ2-2 TRBV18 CASSPPVGQGTGELFF TGTGCCAGCTCACCACCGGTGGGACAGGGCACCGGGGAGCTGTTTTTT
. . TRBJ2-1 TRBV7-9 CASSSLSPTYNEQFF TGTGCCAGCAGCTCCCTGAGCCCTACCTACAATGAGCAGTTCTTC
. . TRBJ2-7 TRBV6-1 CASNSGGTYEQYF TGTGCCAGCAATAGCGGCGGTACCTACGAGCAGTACTTC
. . TRBJ2-2 TRBV9 CASSVGTMNTGELFF TGTGCCAGCAGTGTGGGGACAATGAACACCGGGGAGCTGTTTTTT
. . TRBJ2-3 TRBV4-3 CASSQEGRHTDTQYF TGCGCCAGCAGCCAAGAAGGCAGACACACAGATACGCAGTATTTT
few . TRBJ1-6 TRBV30 CAWSVTVDNSPLHF TGTGCCTGGAGTGTGACAGTTGATAATTCACCCCTCCACTTT
. . TRBJ1-3 TRBV7-2 CASSLFLTSGNTIYF TGTGCCAGCAGCTTATTCTTGACTTCTGGAAACACCATATATTTT